This T cell receptor beta chain emerged from a study of early T cells in non-severe SARS-CoV-2 infection. At the level of the study: The sequenced material was bulk RNA from unsorted whole blood, and its chains were unpaired.

This clonotype was counted only a few times. Trimming stripped 2 bases from V and 5 bases from J, with 21 bases between. This CDR3 is built from 17 residues. Looked up from germline, CDR1 is SEHNR and CDR2 is FQNEAQ (reference sequence). The protocol attached unique molecular identifiers to individual cDNA molecules. One entry per CDR3 protein results from TCRdb running MiXCR on the 5' RACE reads. The profile shows 90,000 to 130,000 distinct CDR3 sequences, roughly an eighth of them singletons. The receptor's source is an adult who was a healthcare worker with PCR-confirmed SARS-CoV-2 infection or an uninfected control (not recorded which). The chain recombines TRBV7-9 with TRBJ1-1; no clear D gene. Source material: whole blood. CDR3: CASSLKRPGIVKTEAFF. In DNA, the CDR3 is TGTGCCAGCAGCTTAAAGCGTCCGGGGATAGTTAAAACTGAAGCTTTCTTT.